This section outlines one T cell receptor (beta chain) sequence together with its context. In the study's own analysis: Reference gene primer amplification in the assay estimated nucleated cell counts. Produced via immunoSEQ multiplex PCR; TCRdb's table is partial and in-frame only. That table is the source of V, J and clone size, and D and trimming were worked out from the DNA. The sample shows some 160,000 clones, approximately 85% of them seen only once. CDR3 length: 12 amino acids. V dropped 6 bases and J dropped 6; count of bases not matched to a gene: 4. Seattle enrolled patients during active infection and tracked them longitudinally. The record originates from a study of blood T cell repertoires in COVID-19.

The sequenced material came from peripheral blood. This sequence joins TRBV12-3 or TRBV12-4 and TRBJ2-7, with 8 bases matching TRBD1. The TCR was taken from a woman over 75 with COVID-19, enrolled during active disease. The CDR3 DNA follows: TGTGCCAGCAGAAGGACAGGGATCGAGCAGTACTTC. Protein: CASRRTGIEQYF.